This T cell receptor beta chain was observed in a study of cytomegalovirus exposure and HLA in healthy donors. Profiled with immunoSEQ multiplex PCR; TCRdb holds only in-frame clones, not every one. Of some 90,000 clones listed, 96% are singletons. Losses at the gene ends were 6 bases for V and 4 bases for J; bases not matched to a gene: 10. This CDR3 region has 15 residues. Germline values: CDR1 ENHRY, CDR2 SYGVKD. The sequenced sample was PBMCs. This TCR was recovered from a man aged 18-30 years in good health and CMV-seronegative. The chain employs TRBV10-3 and TRBJ1-2; 8 bases match TRBD1. The chain's CDR3 is CAIRAGTGRTYGYTF. The CDR3 DNA follows: TGTGCCATCAGGGCCGGGACAGGAAGGACCTATGGCTACACCTTC.